This TCR beta chain was identified in a study of PD-1 blockade in classical Hodgkin lymphoma (TCRdb year 2020). Regarding the study in general: A peripheral blood immune signature of response to PD-1 blockade in classical Hodgkin lymphoma was defined using TCR beta sequencing and CyTOF. Results and caveats for the whole study, not just this receptor: Baseline TCR diversity was reported to be lower in newly diagnosed patients than in healthy donors, and even lower in relapsed/refractory patients. The study was restricted to a single clinical trial cohort, and the causes of repertoire differences, possibly disease activity or prior therapy, were left undefined.

In regard to this clone: No cognate antigen has been identified for it. There are no base qualities to consult, and no much larger clone falls within one base.

Genomic DNA was extracted with the Qiagen DNeasy kit from unsorted PBMCs and from negatively selected CD4+ and CD8+ fractions. Using primers that anneal to V and J segments, immunoSEQ multiplex PCR amplified the TCR beta CDR3 regions. A synthetic immune receptor repertoire was used to minimize amplification bias, and any remaining bias was removed computationally after sequencing. The study's processing was this. Repertoire diversity was quantified as the Shannon entropy index using custom Python scripts. Unsorted, CD4+ and CD8+ repertoires were examined separately, except in combined analyses, for which CD4+ and CD8+ sequences were merged in silico. Here the immuneACCESS table is served through TCRdb, limited to in-frame sequences with V and J called. Missing clones are a known gap in these copies; in checked studies unresolved V genes cover under half, and the rest lacks a known reason. V and J calls and clone size are given by that table; D and trimming were obtained from the DNA. Present in this sample are 20,000 to 25,000 clones, approximately 94% of which were seen just once. The ten largest account for 4.5% to 7% of the sample.

This sample's time point label indicates: newly diagnosed, previously untreated cHL patient sample. As a comparison group for the relapsed/refractory trial patients, PBMCs were sequenced from patients with newly diagnosed, previously untreated classical Hodgkin lymphoma. Peripheral blood was collected in 8 mL Vacutainer Cell Preparation Tubes, from which PBMCs were isolated by centrifugation and then cryopreserved. Source material: peripheral blood mononuclear cells (PBMCs). The receptor was isolated from a human donor with classical Hodgkin lymphoma.

Read as DNA, the sequence is TGTGCCAGCAGCTTTGACAGGGGGACCTCTGGAAACACCATATATTTT. This translates into CASSFDRGTSGNTIYF. The rearranged segments are TRBV7-9 and TRBJ1-3; TRBD1 lines up with 9 middle nucleotides. Reading the germline V gene (reference sequence) gives CDR1 SEHNR and CDR2 FQNEAQ. V has 3 bases trimmed and J has 0 bases trimmed; junction bases matching no gene number 3. The CDR3 contains 16 residues, cysteine and phenylalanine counted. Only the CDR3 part of the read is kept: 48 bases, read in frame from the first base.